This T cell receptor (beta chain) was captured in a study of T cell responses to AZD1222 COVID-19 vaccine. This clone was seen just once. Using immunoSEQ multiplex PCR, the repertoire was profiled, and TCRdb retains in-frame clones only, with some absent. Found here are around 66,000 clones, 88% of them singletons; the top ten hold roughly 5%. The CDR3 is 14 amino acids. The ends lost 3 bases at V and 7 bases at J; junction bases unmatched: 5. Germline CDR1 is SGHRS and CDR2 is YFSETQ. The sample consisted of peripheral blood, taken 28 days after the second dose of the MenACWY control vaccine. This chain joins TRBV5-1 and TRBJ1-5; 9 bases line up with TRBD1. This TCR was recovered from an adult who received the MenACWY meningococcal vaccine as a control. CDR3 amino acids: CASSSGTGSQPQHF. The CDR3 DNA reads as TGCGCCAGCAGCTCCGGGACAGGGTCCCAGCCCCAGCATTTT. Variable domain in full (rest from reference TRBV5-1 and TRBJ1-5): KAGVTQTPRYLIKTRGQQVTLSCSPISGHRSVSWYQQTPGQGLQFLFEYFSETQRNKGNFPGRFSGRQFSNSRSEMNVSTLELGDSALYLCASSSGTGSQPQHFGDGTRLSIL.